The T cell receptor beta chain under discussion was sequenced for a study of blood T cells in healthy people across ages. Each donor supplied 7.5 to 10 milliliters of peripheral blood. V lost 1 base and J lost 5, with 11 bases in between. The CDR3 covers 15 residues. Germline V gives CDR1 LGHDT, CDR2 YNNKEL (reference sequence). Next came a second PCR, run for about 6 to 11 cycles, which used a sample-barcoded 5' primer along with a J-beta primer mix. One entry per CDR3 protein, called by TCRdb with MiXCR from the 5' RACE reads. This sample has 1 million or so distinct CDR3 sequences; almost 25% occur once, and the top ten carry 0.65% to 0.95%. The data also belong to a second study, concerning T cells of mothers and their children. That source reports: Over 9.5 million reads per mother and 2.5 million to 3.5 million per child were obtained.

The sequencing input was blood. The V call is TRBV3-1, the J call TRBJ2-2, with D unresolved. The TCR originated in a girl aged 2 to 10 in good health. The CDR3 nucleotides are TGTGCCAGCAGCCAAGTAGCAGAACCGACCGGGGAGCTGTTTTTT. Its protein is CASSQVAEPTGELFF. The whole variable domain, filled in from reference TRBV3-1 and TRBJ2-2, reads DTAVSQTPKYLVTQMGNDKSIKCEQNLGHDTMYWYKQDSKKFLKIMFSYNNKELIINETVPNRFSPKSPDKAHLNLHINSLELGDSAVYFCASSQVAEPTGELFFGEGSRLTVL.